These 13 T cell receptor beta chains were all obtained from the same sample, sequenced in a study of T cell repertoires and HLA-DP antigens (dated 2018 in TCRdb). Their target antigens are unknown. Library prep was done by the immunoSEQ multiplex PCR assay. TCRdb obtained this table from immuneACCESS and retained in-frame rearrangements with V and J assigned. These tables miss some clones; where compared with another copy, unresolved V genes account for less than half of the shortfall, and the remainder is unexplained. This sample lists around 90,000 clones; around 86% were detected once. The ten biggest clones cover roughly 1.6% of the sample. The material sequenced was CD4+ T cells from PBMCs. These receptors all come from a man between 45 and 60 years old in good health and CMV-seronegative.

The chain recombines TRBV28 with TRBJ1-2, with TRBD1 identical over 7 bases. In germline, CDR1 is MDHEN, CDR2 SYDVKM. CDR3 size: 13 residues. Losses at the gene ends were 6 bases for V and 3 bases for J; bases not matched to a gene: 4. CDR3 nucleotides: TGTGCCAGCAGGACGGGACAGCACTATGGCTACACCTTC. This translates into CASRTGQHYGYTF.

This CDR3 is CASSYSDGAYEQYF. CDR3 sequence (DNA): TGTGCCAGCAGTTACTCGGACGGAGCCTACGAGCAGTACTTC. The rearrangement links TRBV6-6 to TRBJ2-7; D is undetermined. Trimming shortened V by 0 bases and J by 2 bases, and 8 bases separated the two germline ends. Per germline, CDR1 MNHNY and CDR2 SVGAGI (reference sequence). The CDR3 is made up of 14 amino acids.

The CDR3 sequence is CASSVLQGISQPQHF. In DNA form, the CDR3 reads TGTGCCAGCAGCGTTTTACAGGGAATTAGTCAGCCCCAGCATTTT. V is TRBV7-8 and J is TRBJ1-5, with a weak D call TRBD1 (6 bases). The V end was cut by 5 bases, the J end by 6 bases, with 17 bases between. The CDR3 is 15 residues long. Germline values: CDR1 SGHVS, CDR2 FQNEAQ.

This rearrangement joins TRBV5-1 to TRBJ2-3; D is undetermined. This CDR3 spans 14 amino acids. The V end was cut by 4 bases, the J end by 2 bases, with 11 bases between. CDR1 is SGHRS and CDR2 is YFSETQ in the germline V gene. The CDR3 DNA reads as TGCGCCAGCAGCATCTTTGACCACACAGATACGCAGTATTTT. As protein: CASSIFDHTDTQYF.

V is TRBV4-3 and J is TRBJ1-4; TRBD1 might be the D (6 bases). The germline V gene has CDR1 LGHNA and CDR2 YSLEER. CDR3 size: 17 residues. The V gene lost 0 bases and the J gene lost 2 bases, with 13 bases spanning the gap. The CDR3 DNA is TGCGCCAGCAGCCAAGATCAGGGGCCCAGCACTAATGAAAAACTGTTTTTT. It translates to CASSQDQGPSTNEKLFF.

This chain joins TRBV5-1 and TRBJ2-1, with TRBD2 matching over 7 bases. Germline V CDR1 and CDR2: SGHRS, YFSETQ. The V and J ends lost 0 bases and 15 bases, in that order; junction bases with no gene match: 12. The CDR3 length is 14 residues. CDR3 sequence (DNA): TGCGCCAGCAGCTTGGGCGGGAGCCCGAACTCGATGTTCTTC. Its protein is CASSLGGSPNSMFF.

This clone was seen just once. Relative to the germline gene, one junction end is altered; a read error may explain this. At the DNA level, this CDR3 is encoded by other sequences in the same sample as well. This rearrangement joins TRBV30 to TRBJ1-2; D gene ambiguous. The CDR3 is 13 amino acids. Per the germline V gene, CDR1 is GTSNPN and CDR2 is SVGIG (reference sequence). The CDR3 reads CAWSVQFGDGYTF. CDR3 nucleotide sequence: TGTGCCTGGAGTGTACAATTCGGAGATGGCTACACCTTT.

The CDR3 spells CASSQAWDSEAFF. CDR3 DNA sequence: TGCGCCAGCAGCCAAGCGTGGGACAGTGAAGCTTTCTTT. V is TRBV4-3 and J is TRBJ1-1; 7 bases map to TRBD1. Germline V gene sequence: CDR1 LGHNA, CDR2 YSLEER. The junction had 3 bases not matched to a gene; V was cut back by 1 base and J by 7 bases. The CDR3 extends over 13 amino acids.

This clone was counted only a few times. The CDR3 reads CASSQVPGRGDSPLHF. CDR3 DNA sequence: TGTGCCAGCAGCCAAGTTCCGGGCAGGGGAGACTCACCCCTCCACTTT. The chain combines TRBV4-2 with TRBJ1-6; D perhaps matches TRBD1 (6 bases). Germline V lookup: CDR1 LGHNA, CDR2 YNFKEQ. Trimming left V 1 base short and J 10 bases short, with 17 bases between. The CDR3 totals 16 residues.

In its sample, this clone was seen once. The J gene is TRBJ2-5, the V gene TRBV5-6, with D possibly being TRBD1 (5 bases). This CDR3 is built from 14 residues. Germline V lookup: CDR1 SGHDT, CDR2 YYEEEE. Trimming cost V 0 bases and J 3 bases, with 9 bases left between them. CDR3 coding DNA: TGTGCCAGCAGCTTGGTAGGCAGGGAAGAGACCCAGTACTTC. Translated, it gives CASSLVGREETQYF.

The chain employs TRBV5-4 and TRBJ2-1; 12 nucleotides align to TRBD2. This CDR3 spans 18 amino acids. V lost 4 bases, J lost 8 bases, and 16 bases stayed unmatched. Germline loops: CDR1 SGHNT, CDR2 YYREEE (reference sequence). CDR3 coding DNA: TGTGCCAGCAGCCCTCCCCCTCACAGACTAGCGGGGGTCTATGAGCAGTTCTTC. Its translation: CASSPPPHRLAGVYEQFF.

Of note for this clone: The same CDR3 arises from other DNA sequences in this sample as well. The V gene is TRBV5-4, the J gene TRBJ2-5; TRBD2 might be the D (6 bases). The CDR3 consists of 15 residues. Trimming stripped 0 bases from V and 5 bases from J, with 14 bases between. CDR1 SGHNT and CDR2 YYREEE come from the germline V gene (reference sequence). CDR3 sequence: CASSLDQGRGETQYF. In DNA, the CDR3 is TGTGCCAGCAGCTTGGATCAGGGCCGGGGGGAGACCCAGTACTTC. Combining the CDR3 with reference TRBV5-4 and TRBJ2-5 gives the whole variable domain ETGVTQSPTHLIKTRGQQVTLRCSSQSGHNTVSWYQQALGQGPQFIFQYYREEENGRGNFPPRFSGLQFPNYSSELNVNALELDDSALYLCASSLDQGRGETQYFGPGTRLLVL.

Concerning this clone: The sample holds other DNA sequences that translate to the same CDR3. The V gene is TRBV4-2, the J gene TRBJ2-2; D is undetermined. This CDR3 has 12 amino acids. Germline-derived CDR1 and CDR2 are LGHNA and YNFKEQ. V shed 1 base and J shed 5 bases, with 2 bases lying between them. The CDR3 sequence is CASSQVTGELFF. CDR3 bases: TGTGCCAGCAGCCAAGTAACCGGGGAGCTGTTTTTT.